Each of the 26 T cell receptor beta chains below was sequenced from the same sample in a study of blood T cell repertoires in COVID-19. Repertoires were generated with immunoSEQ multiplex PCR, while TCRdb's copy carries only in-frame clones and drops some. The table includes approximately 70,000 clones, nearly 90% detected once. The source material was peripheral blood. Receptors originate from a woman in her forties or fifties with COVID-19, enrolled during active disease.

V and J are TRBV18 and TRBJ2-1; 11 bases fit TRBD2. With 6 bases clipped from V and 6 bases from J, the junction kept 10 bases outside the gene matches. Germline lookup yields CDR1 KGHSH and CDR2 LQKENI. CDR3 size: 16 residues. The CDR3 bases are TGTGCCAGCTCCCCTATACTAGCGGGAGTTCGCAATGAGCAGTTCTTC. Its protein product is CASSPILAGVRNEQFF.

The chain carries TRBV29-1 and TRBJ2-7; 7 nucleotides match TRBD2. Germline CDR1 and CDR2: SQVTM and ANQGSEA. This CDR3 contains 12 residues. Losses at the gene ends were 0 bases for V and 7 bases for J; bases not matched to a gene: 3. The CDR3 DNA is TGCAGCGTTGAAGAAGGGAGGGGTGAGCAGTACTTC. Its translation: CSVEEGRGEQYF.

The V gene is TRBV6-5, the J gene TRBJ1-1; D may be TRBD1 (5 bases). This CDR3 contains 14 residues. Trimming left V 5 bases short and J 4 bases short, with 14 bases between. Per germline, CDR1 MNHEY and CDR2 SVGAGI. CDR3 bases: TGTGCCAGCAGTAGACTGCAGGGAGGCACTGAAGCTTTCTTT. Protein sequence: CASSRLQGGTEAFF.

The rearrangement links TRBV5-1 to TRBJ2-5; 9 bases are shared with TRBD1. Germline V gene sequence: CDR1 SGHRS, CDR2 YFSETQ. After removal of 4 bases from V and 4 bases from J, the junction contained 8 bases not matched to a gene. This CDR3 contains 15 residues. The CDR3 is CASSLSGTGRETQYF. The CDR3 coding sequence is TGCGCCAGCAGCCTCTCTGGGACAGGGAGAGAGACCCAGTACTTC.

The gene calls are TRBV12-3 or TRBV12-4 and TRBJ2-1; unclear D gene. V lost 6 bases and J lost 6, with 9 bases in between. This CDR3 is built from 12 residues. CDR3 DNA: TGTGCCAGCAGCCTCGGTACCAATGAGCAGTTCTTC. Residues: CASSLGTNEQFF.

The genes are TRBV21-1 and TRBJ2-7; the table names TRBD1, a call not compared with the DNA. TRBV21-1 is tagged as a pseudogene. The CDR3 extends over 16 amino acids. In DNA form, the CDR3 reads TGTGCCAGCAGCAGCTCCCGGGACAGGGCGTCCTACGAGCAGTACTTC. This codes for CASSSSRDRASYEQYF.

The chain joins TRBV4-2 to TRBJ2-7; 13 bases align to TRBD2. The CDR3 extends over 18 amino acids. V lost 4 bases to trimming and J lost 1 base; unmatched junction nucleotides: 10. Germline values: CDR1 LGHNA, CDR2 YNFKEQ. In nucleotides, the CDR3 is TGTGCCAGCAGCCTCGGGACTAGCGGGACGAAGGTATCCTACGAGCAGTACTTC. This gives the protein CASSLGTSGTKVSYEQYF.

The rearrangement uses TRBV6-2 or TRBV6-3 and TRBJ2-7; D is perhaps TRBD2 (5 bases). This CDR3 has 14 residues. Trimming took 5 bases from V and 7 from J, leaving 18 bases between them. The germline gives CDR1 MNHEY, CDR2 SVGEGT. CDR3 sequence reads: CASSHSGGSREQYF. In DNA, the CDR3 is TGTGCCAGCAGTCATAGTGGTGGGAGTCGGGAGCAGTACTTC.

The rearrangement uses TRBV28 and TRBJ2-7; 8 positions match TRBD1. CDR1 is MDHEN and CDR2 is SYDVKM in the germline V gene. The CDR3 loop spans 14 amino acids. V shed 6 bases, J shed 8 bases, and the junction held 12 bases outside the gene matches. The CDR3, as DNA: TGTGCCAGCAGCCCCCTCGGGACAGGAGTTAAGCAGTACTTC. Protein product: CASSPLGTGVKQYF.

The chain employs TRBV11-2 and TRBJ2-3; 8 bases agree with TRBD1. CDR1 is SGHAT and CDR2 is FQNNGV in the germline V gene. Losses at the gene ends were 3 bases for V and 2 bases for J; bases not matched to a gene: 4. The CDR3 runs to 15 residues. The DNA for the CDR3 is TGTGCCAGCAGCTTTGGGACAGGCGACACAGATACGCAGTATTTT. Translated: CASSFGTGDTDTQYF.

The rearrangement uses TRBV4-1 and TRBJ2-7, with 7 bases matching TRBD1. J lost 5 bases, V lost 4 bases, and 8 bases had no gene match. This CDR3 has 14 amino acids. Looked up from germline, CDR1 is MGHRA and CDR2 is YSYEKL. The CDR3 DNA reads TGCGCCAGCAGCCCTCGACAGGGAATCAACGAGCAGTACTTC. Amino acid sequence: CASSPRQGINEQYF.

The chain joins TRBV5-1 to TRBJ2-1; 11 nucleotides agree with TRBD2. Per the germline V gene, CDR1 is SGHRS and CDR2 is YFSETQ. The CDR3 runs 16 residues. J gave up 4 bases and V 2 bases, and 5 bases lay outside the gene matches. The CDR3 here is CASSFLGLAAYNEQFF. CDR3 nucleotide sequence: TGCGCCAGCAGCTTTCTGGGACTAGCGGCTTACAATGAGCAGTTCTTC. The entire variable domain, with the rest obtained from reference TRBV5-1 and TRBJ2-1, is as follows: KAGVTQTPRYLIKTRGQQVTLSCSPISGHRSVSWYQQTPGQGLQFLFEYFSETQRNKGNFPGRFSGRQFSNSRSEMNVSTLELGDSALYLCASSFLGLAAYNEQFFGPGTRLTVL.

The chain joins TRBV28 to TRBJ2-2; tentatively, D is TRBD2 (5 bases). CDR3 length: 13 amino acids. Deletions cut 5 bases from V and 8 bases from J, with 12 bases between. Germline lookup yields CDR1 MDHEN and CDR2 SYDVKM. The DNA of the CDR3 is TGTGCCAGCAGTCCCACTAGTAGTGGGGAGCTGTTTTTT. This encodes CASSPTSSGELFF. The whole variable domain, filled in from reference TRBV28 and TRBJ2-2, reads DVKVTQSSRYLVKRTGEKVFLECVQDMDHENMFWYRQDPGLGLRLIYFSYDVKMKEKGDIPEGYSVSREKKERFSLILESASTNQTSMYLCASSPTSSGELFFGEGSRLTVL.

V is TRBV9 and J is TRBJ2-7, with D perhaps TRBD2 (5 bases). Per the germline V gene, CDR1 is SGDLS and CDR2 is YYNGEE. V was cut by 4 bases and J by 7 bases, with 18 bases left in between. CDR3 length: 14 residues. CDR3 in DNA: TGTGCCAGCAGCACCCGGGATCGAGACAATGAGCAGTACTTC. It encodes CASSTRDRDNEQYF.

This clone was detected only once. CDR3 amino acids: CASSLDGFYNEQFF. The CDR3 bases are TGCGCCAGCAGCTTGGACGGGTTTTACAATGAGCAGTTCTTC. This rearrangement joins TRBV5-1 to TRBJ2-1; D unresolved. Looked up from germline, CDR1 is SGHRS and CDR2 is YFSETQ. CDR3 length equals 14 residues. V lost 0 bases and J lost 4, with 8 bases in between.

The chain uses TRBV5-4 and TRBJ2-3; 10 positions match TRBD2. Trimming took 4 bases from V and 4 from J; bases not matched to a gene: 9. CDR3 size: 16 residues. Per germline, CDR1 SGHNT and CDR2 YYREEE (reference sequence). The CDR3 bases are TGTGCCAGCAGCACGGGACTAGCGAGGGGCCCAGATACGCAGTATTTT. Translated: CASSTGLARGPDTQYF.

This chain links TRBV6-4 with TRBJ2-2; unclear D gene. Germline-derived CDR1 and CDR2 are MRHNA and SNTAGT. This CDR3 contains 13 residues. Trimming cost V 5 bases and J 3 bases, with 7 bases left between them. The DNA of the CDR3 is TGTGCCAGCAGTAAAAGCTACACCGGGGAGCTGTTTTTT. As protein: CASSKSYTGELFF.

This chain links TRBV19 with TRBJ2-3; 10 positions match TRBD2. The ends lost 10 bases at V and 1 base at J; junction bases unmatched: 8. Germline loops: CDR1 LNHDA, CDR2 SQIVND (reference sequence). The CDR3 consists of 15 residues. The CDR3 coding sequence is TGTGCCACCTCAGGACTAGCGGATGGCACAGATACGCAGTATTTT. As protein: CATSGLADGTDTQYF.

This clone was seen a few times. The chain has TRBV11-2 and TRBJ2-2, with D possibly matching TRBD2 (5 bases). CDR1 and CDR2 (germline): SGHAT, FQNNGV. CDR3 length: 17 residues. V was shortened by 5 bases and J by 0 bases, with 16 bases between the two germline ends. The CDR3 sequence is CASSAGLWEPNTGELFF. The DNA for the CDR3 is TGTGCCAGCAGCGCGGGTTTGTGGGAACCGAACACCGGGGAGCTGTTTTTT.

The chain recombines TRBV28 with TRBJ1-4; 8 nucleotides align to TRBD1. The V gene end was trimmed by 7 bases and the J gene end by 10 bases; junction bases not matched to a gene: 14. Germline CDR1 MDHEN, CDR2 SYDVKM. The CDR3 totals 15 residues. This CDR3 reads CASNLLGTGPGKLFF. CDR3 nucleotides: TGTGCCAGCAATCTCCTGGGGACAGGACCTGGAAAACTGTTTTTT.

The chain uses TRBV19 and TRBJ2-7; 11 bases are a match to TRBD2. CDR1 is LNHDA and CDR2 is SQIVND in the germline V gene (reference sequence). The length of the CDR3 is 14 residues. V lost 6 bases to trimming and J lost 2 bases; unmatched junction nucleotides: 3. The CDR3 protein is CASSQTSGAYEQYF. The CDR3 DNA is TGTGCCAGTAGCCAGACTAGCGGGGCCTACGAGCAGTACTTC.

The rearrangement joins TRBV14 to TRBJ1-3, with D hard to call. The CDR3 length is 12 residues. Germline V gene data show CDR1 as SGHDN and CDR2 as FVKESK. With 1 base removed from V and 6 bases from J, the gap between germline ends came to 4 bases. The chain's CDR3 is CASSQVANTIYF. CDR3 DNA: TGTGCCAGCAGCCAAGTGGCAAACACCATATATTTT. The variable domain in full, completed from reference TRBV14 and TRBJ1-3, reads EAGVTQFPSHSVIEKGQTVTLRCDPISGHDNLYWYRRVMGKEIKFLLHFVKESKQDESGMPNNRFLAERTGGTYSTLKVQPAELEDSGVYFCASSQVANTIYFGEGSWLTVV.

The chain recombines TRBV10-3 with TRBJ2-5; 10 bases are a match to TRBD2. Germline CDR1 and CDR2: ENHRY and SYGVKD. This CDR3 has 15 amino acids. Germline trimming cut 6 bases from V and 5 bases from J; bases unmatched to any gene: 9. In DNA, the CDR3 is TGTGCCATCAGCAGAACTAGCGGGAATAAGGAGACCCAGTACTTC. Translation: CAISRTSGNKETQYF.

This sequence joins TRBV18 and TRBJ2-7, with TRBD1 matching 8 bases. Germline V gene sequence: CDR1 KGHSH, CDR2 LQKENI. Trimming removed 3 bases from V and 2 bases from J; junction bases left unmatched: 3. The CDR3 totals 14 residues. The CDR3 DNA reads as TGTGCCAGCTCACCGGGACAGGAGACCTACGAGCAGTACTTC. Its translation is CASSPGQETYEQYF.

The chain links TRBV19 to TRBJ2-1, with 9 bases matching TRBD2. CDR1 is LNHDA, CDR2 SQIVND, per germline (reference sequence). The CDR3 totals 16 residues. With V trimmed by 9 bases and J by 5 bases, 14 bases remained unmatched. CDR3 amino acids: CASSPLSGRGDNEQFF. The CDR3, as DNA: TGTGCCAGCTCTCCCCTTAGCGGGAGAGGAGACAATGAGCAGTTCTTC.

This clone was observed once. The V call is TRBV11-3, the J call TRBJ2-1; 7 bases match TRBD2. Germline V gene lookup returns CDR1 SGHNT and CDR2 YENEEA. CDR3 length: 16 amino acids. The V segment lost 5 bases and the J segment 6 bases; nucleotides outside the gene matches: 13. Here the CDR3 reads CASSRTAGVGSNEQFF. The CDR3 nucleotides are TGTGCCAGCAGCCGCACGGCGGGAGTGGGGAGCAATGAGCAGTTCTTC.